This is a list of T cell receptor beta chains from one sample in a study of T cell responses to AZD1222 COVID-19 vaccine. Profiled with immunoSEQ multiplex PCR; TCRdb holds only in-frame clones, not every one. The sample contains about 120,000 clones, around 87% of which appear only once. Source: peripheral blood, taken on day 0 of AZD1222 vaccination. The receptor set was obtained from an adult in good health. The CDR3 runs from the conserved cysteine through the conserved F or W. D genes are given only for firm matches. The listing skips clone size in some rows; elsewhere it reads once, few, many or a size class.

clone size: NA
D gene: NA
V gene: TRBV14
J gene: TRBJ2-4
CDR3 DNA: TGTGCCAGCAGCCCCATAGGGGGGCCCAAAAACATTCAGTACTTC
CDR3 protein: CASSPIGGPKNIQYF

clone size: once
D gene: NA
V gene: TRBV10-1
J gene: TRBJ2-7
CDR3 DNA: TGCGCCACCGATGGATTGTTCCGGGACAACCACTCGCCTCCCTACGAGCAGTACTTC
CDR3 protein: CATDGLFRDNHSPPYEQYF

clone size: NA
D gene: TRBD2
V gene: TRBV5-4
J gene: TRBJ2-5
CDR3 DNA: TGTGCCAGCACCCCGGGGGGGAGGGGGGAGCAAGAGACCCAGTACTTC
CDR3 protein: CASTPGGRGEQETQYF

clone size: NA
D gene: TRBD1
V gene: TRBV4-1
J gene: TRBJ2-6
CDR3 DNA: TGCGCCAGCAGCCAAGGTGGCAGGGGGTCGTCAGGGGCCAACGTCCTGACTTTC
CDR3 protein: CASSQGGRGSSGANVLTF

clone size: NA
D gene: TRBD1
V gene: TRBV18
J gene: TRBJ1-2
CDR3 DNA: TGTGCCAGCTCACTCGACAGGGGCTATGGCTACACCTTC
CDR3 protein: CASSLDRGYGYTF

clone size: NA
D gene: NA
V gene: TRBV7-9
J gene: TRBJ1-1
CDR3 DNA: TGTGCCAGCAGTCCCAAGGGGGTCGGTTCGTACACTGAAGCTTTCTTT
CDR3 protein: CASSPKGVGSYTEAFF

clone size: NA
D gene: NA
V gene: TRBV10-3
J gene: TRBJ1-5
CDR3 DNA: TGTGCCATCAATAACGAACCAGGGATGGCCGATCAGCCCCAGCATTTT
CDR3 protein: CAINNEPGMADQPQHF

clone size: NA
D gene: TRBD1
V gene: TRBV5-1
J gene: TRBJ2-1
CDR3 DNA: TGCGCCAGCAGCCCGGGACAGGGAATAAACAATGAGCAGTTCTTC
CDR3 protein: CASSPGQGINNEQFF

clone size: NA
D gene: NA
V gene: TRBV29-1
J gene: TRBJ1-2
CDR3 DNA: TGCAGCGCGGGGAGTTCTAACTATGGCTACACCTTC
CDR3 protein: CSAGSSNYGYTF

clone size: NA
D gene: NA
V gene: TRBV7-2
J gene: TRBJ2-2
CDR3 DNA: TGTGCCAGCAGCTTAGCGTTGGGTTTACGGGAGCTGTTTTTT
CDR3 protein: CASSLALGLRELFF

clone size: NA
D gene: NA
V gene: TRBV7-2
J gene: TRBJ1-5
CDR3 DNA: TGTGCCAGCAGCTTAGATTCAGATAGCAATCAGCCCCAGCATTTT
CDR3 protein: CASSLDSDSNQPQHF

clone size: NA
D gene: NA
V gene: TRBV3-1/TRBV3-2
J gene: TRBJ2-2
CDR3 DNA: TGTGCCAGCAGCCAAGGGGGGGGGCCCACCGGGGAGCTGTTTTTT
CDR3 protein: CASSQGGGPTGELFF

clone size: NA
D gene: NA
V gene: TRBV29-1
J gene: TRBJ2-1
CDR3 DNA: TGCAGCGCAGGACTAACTACGGTCTATGAGCAGTTCTTC
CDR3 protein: CSAGLTTVYEQFF

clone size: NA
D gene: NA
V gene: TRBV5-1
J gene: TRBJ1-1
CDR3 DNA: TGCGCCAGCAGCTTGGGACAGGCAGAATTTGAAGCTTTCTTT
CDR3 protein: CASSLGQAEFEAFF

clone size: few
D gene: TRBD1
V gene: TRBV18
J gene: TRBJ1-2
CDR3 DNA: TGTGCCAGCTCACCTCAACAGGGGGCGAGGGGCTACACCTTC
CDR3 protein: CASSPQQGARGYTF

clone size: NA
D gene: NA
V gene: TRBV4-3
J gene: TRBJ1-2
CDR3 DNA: TGCGCCAGCAGCCAAGATTCGGGCGGGGCGGCCTTCGGGTATGGCTACACCTTC
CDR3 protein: CASSQDSGGAAFGYGYTF

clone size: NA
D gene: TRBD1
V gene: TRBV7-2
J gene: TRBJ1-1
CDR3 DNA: TGTGCCAGCAGCTTAGAGGGACAGGGAGGGACTGAAGCTTTCTTT
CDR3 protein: CASSLEGQGGTEAFF

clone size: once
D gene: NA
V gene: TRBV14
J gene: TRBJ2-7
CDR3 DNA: TGTGCCAGCAGCCTAACGGGCGCCTCCTACGAGCAGTACTTC
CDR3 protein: CASSLTGASYEQYF